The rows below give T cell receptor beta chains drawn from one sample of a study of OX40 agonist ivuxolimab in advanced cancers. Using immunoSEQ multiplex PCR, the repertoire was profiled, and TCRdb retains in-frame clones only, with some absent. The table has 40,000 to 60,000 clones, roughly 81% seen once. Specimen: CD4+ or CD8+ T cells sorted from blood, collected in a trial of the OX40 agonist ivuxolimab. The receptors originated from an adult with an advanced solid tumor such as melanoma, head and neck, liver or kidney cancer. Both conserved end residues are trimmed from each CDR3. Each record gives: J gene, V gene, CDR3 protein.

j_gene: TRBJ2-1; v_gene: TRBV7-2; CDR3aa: ASSFWQDYNEQF
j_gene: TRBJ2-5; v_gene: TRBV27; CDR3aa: ASAFGSRVGETQY
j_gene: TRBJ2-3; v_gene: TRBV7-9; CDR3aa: ASSLRQGGTDTQY
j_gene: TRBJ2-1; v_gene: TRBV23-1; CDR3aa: ASSQASGRGYNEQF
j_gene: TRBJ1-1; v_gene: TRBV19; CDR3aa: ASSIGGARTEAF
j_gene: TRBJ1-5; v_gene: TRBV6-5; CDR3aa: ASSYSAGVGQPQH
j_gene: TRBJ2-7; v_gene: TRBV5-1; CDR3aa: ASSLQQGYEQY
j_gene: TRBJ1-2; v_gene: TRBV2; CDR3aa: ASSVGDANYGYT
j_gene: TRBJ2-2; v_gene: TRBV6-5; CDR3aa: ASQPTGEGAGELF
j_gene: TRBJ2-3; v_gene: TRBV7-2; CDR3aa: ASSRRASRDSTDTQY
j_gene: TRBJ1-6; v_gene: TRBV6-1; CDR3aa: ASSEGRGRGHNSPLH
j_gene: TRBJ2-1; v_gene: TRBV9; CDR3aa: ASSVDLLASNEQF
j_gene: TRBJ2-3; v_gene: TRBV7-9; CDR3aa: ASSSWGTADTQY
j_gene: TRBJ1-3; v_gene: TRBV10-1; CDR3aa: ASSGYRINSGSSGNTIY
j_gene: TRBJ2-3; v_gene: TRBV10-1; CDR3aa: ASSVGLAGADTQY
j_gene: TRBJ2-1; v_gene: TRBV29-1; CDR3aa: SVPHRDSYNEQF
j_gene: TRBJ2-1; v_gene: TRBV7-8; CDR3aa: ASSPPPSGSIDEQF
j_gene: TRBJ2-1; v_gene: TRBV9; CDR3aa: ASSVEGSNSYNEQF
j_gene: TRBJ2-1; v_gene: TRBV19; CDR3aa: ASSLSPGQNNEQF
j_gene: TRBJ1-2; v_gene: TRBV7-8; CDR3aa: ASSSRTGRDYGYT
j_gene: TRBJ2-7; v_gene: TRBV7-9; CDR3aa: ASSIYEQY
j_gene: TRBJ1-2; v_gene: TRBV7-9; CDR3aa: ASSLKGTDYGYT
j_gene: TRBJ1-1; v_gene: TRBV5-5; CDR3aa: ASSFLLGRTEAF
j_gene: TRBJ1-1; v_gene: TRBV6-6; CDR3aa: ASSLPGGTGTEAF
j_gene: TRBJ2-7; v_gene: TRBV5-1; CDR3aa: ASSLVASGRGAYEQY
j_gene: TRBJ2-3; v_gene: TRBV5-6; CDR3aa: ASRDGLAGSTDTQY
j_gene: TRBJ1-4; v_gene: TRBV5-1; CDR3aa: ASMRQPTTNEKLF
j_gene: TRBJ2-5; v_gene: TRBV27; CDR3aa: ASSLLVGGQETQY
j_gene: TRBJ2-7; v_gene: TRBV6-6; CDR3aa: ASSYAGGGSYEQY
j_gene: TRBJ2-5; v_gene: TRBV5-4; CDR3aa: ASSLVGGEETQY
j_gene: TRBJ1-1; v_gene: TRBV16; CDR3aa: ASSQSVNTEAF
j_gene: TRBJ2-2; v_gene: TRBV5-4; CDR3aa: ASSLQGTGELF
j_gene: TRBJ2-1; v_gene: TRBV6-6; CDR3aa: ASSLGGGLHNEQF
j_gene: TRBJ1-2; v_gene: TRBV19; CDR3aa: ASNLDGQPRRGYGYT
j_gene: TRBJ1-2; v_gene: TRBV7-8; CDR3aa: ASSLLGGRINYGYT
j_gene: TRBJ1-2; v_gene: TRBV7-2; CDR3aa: ASSLHWTGPKGYT
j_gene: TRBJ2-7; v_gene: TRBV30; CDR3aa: AWSLQGGYEQY
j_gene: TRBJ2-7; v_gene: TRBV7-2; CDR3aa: ASSPPGLAREQY
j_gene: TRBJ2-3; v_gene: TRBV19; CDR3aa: ASSGTSGSTDTQY
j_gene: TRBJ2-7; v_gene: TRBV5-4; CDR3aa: ASGRGGLAGEREQY
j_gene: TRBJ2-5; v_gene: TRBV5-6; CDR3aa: ASTLVGQQETQY
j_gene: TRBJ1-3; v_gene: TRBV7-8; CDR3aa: ASSLVSPRSSGNTIY
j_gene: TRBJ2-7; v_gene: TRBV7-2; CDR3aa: ASSSSGYEQY
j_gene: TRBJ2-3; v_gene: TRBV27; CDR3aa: ASSLGKWGTDTQY
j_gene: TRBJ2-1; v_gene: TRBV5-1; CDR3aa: ASSLSFDGLNEQF
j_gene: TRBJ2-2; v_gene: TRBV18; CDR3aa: ASSPFLAGGLAEELF
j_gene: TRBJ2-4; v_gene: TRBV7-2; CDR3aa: ASTEGLAKNIQY